This T cell receptor beta chain was sequenced during a study of T cell responses to AZD1222 COVID-19 vaccine. This clone was seen a single time. Its antigen is still unknown. Study observations and caveats: AZD1222 recipients seropositive at baseline numbered only 5 to 7. Repertoires in all cases were sampled only once the peak T cell response had passed. Of spike-specific TCRs, nearly half reportedly target regions left unmutated in variants. Clonal diversity was possibly underestimated, and the donors were mostly white British, with more females.

Here immunoSEQ multiplex PCR was the method, and the copy in TCRdb shows in-frame clones only, minus some. The table lists 95,000 or so clones, 70% to 90% of them singletons, with 2.5% to 3.5% in the top ten. The specimen comprised peripheral blood, sampled on day 0 of AZD1222 vaccination. The sequence came from an adult in good health.

CDR3 amino acids: CASSSSGTGGIEQYF. The CDR3 DNA reads TGTGCCAGCAGTTCCTCCGGGACAGGGGGGATCGAGCAGTACTTC. The chain joins TRBV28 to TRBJ2-7, with 11 bases fitting TRBD1. Losses at the gene ends were 4 bases for V and 6 bases for J; bases not matched to a gene: 8. Germline assignment: CDR1 MDHEN and CDR2 SYDVKM. The CDR3 runs 15 residues.